The next 20 T cell receptor beta chains were all read from a single sample in a study of early T cells in non-severe SARS-CoV-2 infection. TCRdb reprocessed the 5' RACE reads via MiXCR and lists one record per CDR3 protein. The data contain 55,000 to 65,000 distinct CDR3 sequences, roughly a tenth of them seen just once; the ten biggest clones take up over 5%. Sequencing was carried out using whole blood. These receptors came from an adult who was a healthcare worker with PCR-confirmed SARS-CoV-2 infection or an uninfected control (not recorded which).

The gene calls are TRBV7-2 and TRBJ1-4, with D perhaps TRBD1 (5 bases). CDR1 is SGHTA, CDR2 FQGNSA, per germline. The CDR3 length is 16 residues. The V gene lost 6 bases and the J gene lost 4 bases, with 18 bases spanning the gap. In DNA form, the CDR3 reads TGTGCCAGCAGGCGCGCTTCTGGGACCGTTAATGAAAAACTGTTTTTT. Protein product: CASRRASGTVNEKLFF.

V gene TRBV12-3 or TRBV12-4 combines with J gene TRBJ2-1, with 10 bases fitting TRBD2. V lost 5 bases, J lost 4 bases, and 8 bases stayed unmatched. The CDR3 is 16 amino acids. In DNA, the CDR3 is TGTGCCAGCAGTCGGGGGACTAGCGAGACTTACAATGAGCAGTTCTTC. Translation gives CASSRGTSETYNEQFF.

This clonotype was observed at least ten times. The chain couples TRBV20-1 to TRBJ2-1; 8 bases are shared with TRBD1. Germline CDR1 reads DFQATT; CDR2 reads SNEGSKA (reference sequence). The V segment lost 4 bases and the J segment 5 bases; nucleotides outside the gene matches: 4. CDR3 size: 13 residues. The CDR3 coding sequence is TGCAGTGCTATCGAGACAGGGGACAATGAGCAGTTCTTC. Protein product: CSAIETGDNEQFF.

This clonotype was counted ten times or more. The chain couples TRBV19 to TRBJ2-1, with 9 bases identical to TRBD1. The V and J ends lost 1 base and 6 bases, in that order; junction bases with no gene match: 7. The CDR3 has 16 residues. Germline V lookup: CDR1 LNHDA, CDR2 SQIVND (reference sequence). As DNA, the CDR3 is TGTGCCAGTAGTATAGTCCCCGGGACAGGGACCAATGAGCAGTTCTTC. Amino acids: CASSIVPGTGTNEQFF.

This clonotype was seen at least ten times. J is TRBJ1-4 and V is TRBV29-1, with D perhaps matching TRBD1 (6 bases). CDR3 length: 14 amino acids. V shed 4 bases and J shed 8 bases, with 17 bases lying between them. Germline values: CDR1 SQVTM, CDR2 ANQGSEA. The CDR3 protein is CSVALQGRGEKLFF. In DNA, the CDR3 is TGCAGCGTTGCCCTACAGGGAAGAGGCGAAAAACTGTTTTTT.

This clonotype has more than one count but fewer than ten. This chain links TRBV11-2 with TRBJ2-3; D possibly corresponds to TRBD2 (5 bases). Germline CDR1 SGHAT, CDR2 FQNNGV. The CDR3 runs to 15 residues. V dropped 1 base and J dropped 8 bases, with 16 bases sitting between them. The CDR3 reads CASSLGASLEVTQYF. CDR3 nucleotide sequence: TGTGCCAGCAGCTTAGGAGCGAGCCTGGAGGTTACGCAGTATTTT.

This clonotype was counted at least ten times. V usage is TRBV10-3 and J usage is TRBJ2-7; 7 bases align to TRBD2. This CDR3 contains 15 residues. The germline gives CDR1 ENHRY, CDR2 SYGVKD. V lost 3 bases, J lost 0 bases, and 5 bases stayed unmatched. The DNA of the CDR3 is TGTGCCATCAGTGATGGCGGGAGTTCCTCCTACGAGCAGTACTTC. It yields the protein CAISDGGSSSYEQYF.

The chain is built from TRBV29-1 and TRBJ2-3; D call uncertain. Deletions cut 6 bases from V and 3 bases from J, with 10 bases between. The CDR3 sequence is 12 residues long. Germline lookup yields CDR1 SQVTM and CDR2 ANQGSEA. CDR3 DNA sequence: TGCAGCGTCACCGGCGCAACAGATACGCAGTATTTT. Amino acids: CSVTGATDTQYF.

This clonotype showed up many times. The chain links TRBV20-1 to TRBJ1-1, with a weak D call TRBD1 (6 bases). CDR3 length: 14 amino acids. V was pared by 0 bases and J by 3 bases, with 11 bases between. Germline lookup yields CDR1 DFQATT and CDR2 SNEGSKA (reference sequence). The CDR3 spells CSARDGAGDTEAFF. The CDR3 nucleotides are TGCAGTGCTAGAGATGGCGCAGGGGACACTGAAGCTTTCTTT.

This clonotype occurred a few times. CDR3 sequence: CASSRLPGLATTDTQYF. For the CDR3, the DNA is TGTGCCAGCAGCAGATTACCGGGACTAGCGACCACAGATACGCAGTATTTT. The rearrangement joins TRBV7-2 to TRBJ2-3, with 10 positions matching TRBD2. The length of the CDR3 is 17 residues. The V gene end was trimmed by 5 bases and the J gene end by 2 bases; junction bases not matched to a gene: 10. Germline V lookup: CDR1 SGHTA, CDR2 FQGNSA.

This clonotype is a singleton in its sample. This chain links TRBV12-3 or TRBV12-4 with TRBJ1-2; no clear D gene. V lost 6 bases, J lost 8 bases, and 19 bases lay in between. This CDR3 comprises 14 residues. The CDR3 sequence is CASSLAPGGIGYTF. DNA of the CDR3: TGTGCCAGCAGCCTCGCCCCAGGAGGCATCGGCTACACCTTC.

This clonotype was seen once. The V and J genes are TRBV7-6 and TRBJ2-4; 10 bases match TRBD1. V was clipped by 4 bases and J by 7 bases; unmatched bases: 19. Germline CDR1 is SGHVS and CDR2 is FNYEAQ. CDR3 length: 19 residues. CDR3 nucleotides: TGTGCCAGCAGCTCATACCTGCCGCGGACAGGGGGAAGGGTCAACATTCAGTACTTC. It is translated as CASSSYLPRTGGRVNIQYF.

The genes are TRBV7-3 and TRBJ2-1, with 10 bases identical to TRBD2. CDR3 length: 16 residues. The J segment lost 5 bases and the V segment lost 4 bases, leaving 8 bases of the junction unmatched. CDR1 and CDR2 (germline): SGHTA, FQGTGA. CDR3 DNA: TGTGCCAGCAGCTCAGGGGGGACTAGCGTTAACAATGAGCAGTTCTTC. It specifies CASSSGGTSVNNEQFF. The full variable domain, in which reference TRBV7-3 and TRBJ2-1 provide the parts outside the CDR3, is GAGVSQTPSNKVTEKGKYVELRCDPISGHTALYWYRQSLGQGPEFLIYFQGTGAADDSGLPNDRFFAVRPEGSVSTLKIQRTERGDSAVYLCASSSGGTSVNNEQFFGPGTRLTVL.

This clonotype was counted at least ten times. J is TRBJ1-5 and V is TRBV20-1, with D possibly matching TRBD1 (5 bases). The germline V gene encodes CDR1 DFQATT and CDR2 SNEGSKA (reference sequence). This CDR3 comprises 15 residues. V gave up 3 bases and J gave up 5 bases, with 17 bases separating them. The CDR3 protein is CSARLTGTPYQPQHF. The CDR3 nucleotides are TGCAGTGCTAGGCTCACCGGGACTCCCTATCAGCCCCAGCATTTT.

This chain links TRBV30 with TRBJ2-7; either TRBD1 or TRBD2 may supply D (5 bases each). CDR3 length: 11 amino acids. Germline V gives CDR1 GTSNPN, CDR2 SVGIG (reference sequence). V lost 4 bases to trimming and J lost 3 bases, with 7 bases between them. Here the CDR3 reads CAWTGSYEQYF. CDR3 nucleotides: TGTGCCTGGACAGGGAGCTACGAGCAGTACTTC.

There are many counts of this clonotype. This chain connects TRBV19 to TRBJ2-7; weak D call: TRBD1 (5 bases). CDR1 and CDR2 from the germline V gene are LNHDA and SQIVND (reference sequence). The CDR3 totals 14 residues. V was trimmed by 6 bases and J by 0 bases, leaving 12 bases between them. CDR3 sequence: CASRSGSASYEQYF. CDR3 DNA: TGTGCCAGTAGATCAGGGTCAGCCTCCTACGAGCAGTACTTC.

J is TRBJ2-7 and V is TRBV5-8; 7 bases align to TRBD1. CDR3 length: 15 amino acids. CDR1 SGHTS and CDR2 YDEGEE come from the germline V gene. The V gene end was trimmed by 0 bases and the J gene end by 1 base; junction bases not matched to a gene: 4. CDR3 protein: CASSLGDSPSYEQYF. CDR3 bases: TGTGCCAGCAGCTTGGGGGACAGCCCATCCTACGAGCAGTACTTC.

The V call is TRBV5-1, the J call TRBJ1-1; D might be TRBD1 (6 bases). The V gene lost 4 bases and the J gene lost 5 bases, with 18 bases spanning the gap. The CDR3 totals 15 residues. The germline V gene encodes CDR1 SGHRS and CDR2 YFSETQ. The CDR3 loop reads CASSGTGWARTEAFF. The DNA of the CDR3 is TGCGCCAGCAGCGGCACAGGGTGGGCCCGAACTGAAGCTTTCTTT. The full variable domain, with the rest looked up from reference TRBV5-1 and TRBJ1-1, is KAGVTQTPRYLIKTRGQQVTLSCSPISGHRSVSWYQQTPGQGLQFLFEYFSETQRNKGNFPGRFSGRQFSNSRSEMNVSTLELGDSALYLCASSGTGWARTEAFFGQGTRLTVV.

This clonotype was seen a few times. The chain recombines TRBV4-3 with TRBJ1-1; 8 bases are shared with TRBD1. The CDR3 has 14 amino acids. Trimming took 4 bases from V and 5 from J; bases not matched to a gene: 6. Per the germline V gene, CDR1 is LGHNA and CDR2 is YSLEER. The CDR3, as DNA: TGCGCCAGCAGCCCTGTGACAGGGGCGACTGAAGCTTTCTTT. This sequence encodes CASSPVTGATEAFF.

The chain employs TRBV29-1 and TRBJ2-7, with 10 bases matching TRBD1. V gave up 6 bases and J gave up 3 bases; unmatched junction bases: 8. CDR3 size: 14 residues. CDR1 and CDR2 from the germline V gene are SQVTM and ANQGSEA. CDR3 sequence: CSVILTGGRYEQYF. The CDR3 coding sequence is TGCAGCGTCATCCTGACAGGGGGCCGCTACGAGCAGTACTTC.